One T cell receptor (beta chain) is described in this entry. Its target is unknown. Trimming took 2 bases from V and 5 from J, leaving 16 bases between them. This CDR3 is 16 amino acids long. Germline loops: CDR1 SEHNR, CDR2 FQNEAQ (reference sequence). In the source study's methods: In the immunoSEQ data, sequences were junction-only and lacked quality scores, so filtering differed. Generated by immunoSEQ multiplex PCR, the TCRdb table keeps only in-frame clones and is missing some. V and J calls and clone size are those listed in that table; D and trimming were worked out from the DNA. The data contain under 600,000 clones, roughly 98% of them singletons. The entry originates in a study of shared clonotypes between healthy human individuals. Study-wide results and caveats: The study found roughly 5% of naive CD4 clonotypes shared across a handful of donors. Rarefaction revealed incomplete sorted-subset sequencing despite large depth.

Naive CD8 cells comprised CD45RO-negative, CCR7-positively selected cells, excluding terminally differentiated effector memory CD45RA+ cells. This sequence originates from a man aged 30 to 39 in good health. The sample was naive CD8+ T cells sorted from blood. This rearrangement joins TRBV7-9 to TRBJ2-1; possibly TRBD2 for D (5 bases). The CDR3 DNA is TGTGCCAGCAGCTTATGGACTGCGTCTAGGGACAATGAGCAGTTCTTC. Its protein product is CASSLWTASRDNEQFF.